Listed here is a single TCR beta chain. The data stem from a study of blood T cell repertoires in COVID-19. Trimming shortened V by 2 bases and J by 4 bases, and 11 bases separated the two germline ends. CDR3 size: 14 residues. CDR1 and CDR2 from the germline V gene are MDHEN and SYDVKM. TCRdb's copy holds only in-frame clones and misses some; the assay was immunoSEQ multiplex PCR. There are approximately 230,000 clones in the sample; approximately 84% occur only once, and roughly 15% lies in the top ten. The rearrangement joins TRBV28 to TRBJ1-2, with D maybe TRBD1 (6 bases). Source material: PBMCs or T cells enriched from blood (not recorded which). This receptor was obtained from a man between 35 and 55 years old who had recovered from COVID-19. The CDR3: CASSLGGAGYGYTF. As DNA, the CDR3 is TGTGCCAGCAGTTTAGGGGGGGCCGGCTATGGCTACACCTTC.